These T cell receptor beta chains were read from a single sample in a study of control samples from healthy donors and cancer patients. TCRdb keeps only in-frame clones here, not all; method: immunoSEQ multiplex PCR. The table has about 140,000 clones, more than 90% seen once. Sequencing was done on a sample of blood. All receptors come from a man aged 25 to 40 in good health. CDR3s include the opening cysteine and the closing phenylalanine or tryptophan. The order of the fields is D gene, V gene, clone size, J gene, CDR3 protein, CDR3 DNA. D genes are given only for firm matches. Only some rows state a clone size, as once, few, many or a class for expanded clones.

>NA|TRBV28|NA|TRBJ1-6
CASSSWDGSYNSPLHF
TGTGCCAGCAGTTCATGGGACGGCTCCTATAATTCACCCCTCCACTTT
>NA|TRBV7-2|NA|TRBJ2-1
CASSSPKWRSNEQFF
TGTGCCAGCAGCTCGCCCAAGTGGAGGTCCAATGAGCAGTTCTTC
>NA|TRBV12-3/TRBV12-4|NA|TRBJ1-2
CASSLRGNYGYTF
TGTGCCAGCAGTTTGCGAGGGAACTATGGCTACACCTTC
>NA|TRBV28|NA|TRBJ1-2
CASSLGSPNGYTF
TGTGCCAGCAGTTTGGGTAGCCCAAATGGCTACACCTTC
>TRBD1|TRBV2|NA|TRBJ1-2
CASSEGGTDYGYTF
TGTGCCAGCAGTGAAGGTGGGACAGACTATGGCTACACCTTC
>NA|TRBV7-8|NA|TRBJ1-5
CASSPDYRQIYSNQPQHF
TGTGCCAGCAGCCCAGACTACAGACAGATTTATAGCAATCAGCCCCAGCATTTT
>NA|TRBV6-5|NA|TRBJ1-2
CASSYGDGTANYGYTF
TGTGCCAGCAGTTACGGGGACGGCACCGCTAACTATGGCTACACCTTC
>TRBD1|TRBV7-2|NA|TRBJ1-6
CASKRQGLNSPLHF
TGTGCCAGCAAAAGACAGGGGTTGAATTCACCCCTCCACTTT
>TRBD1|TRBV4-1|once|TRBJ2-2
CASSQDPGAVQGRNTGELFF
TGCGCCAGCAGCCAAGATCCGGGCGCTGTACAGGGGCGGAACACCGGGGAGCTGTTTTTT
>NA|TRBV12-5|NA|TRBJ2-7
CASGSPDSYEQYF
TGTGCTAGTGGTTCTCCGGACAGCTACGAGCAGTACTTC
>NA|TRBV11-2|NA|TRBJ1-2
CASSSRTVQGGYTF
TGTGCCAGCAGCTCTCGGACAGTCCAAGGTGGCTACACCTTC
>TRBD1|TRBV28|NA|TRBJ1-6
CASSLQGGSYNSPLHF
TGTGCCAGCAGCCTACAGGGGGGATCCTATAATTCACCCCTCCACTTT
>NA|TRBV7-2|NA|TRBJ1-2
CASSSRDGYTF
TGTGCCAGCAGCTCCAGGGATGGCTACACCTTC
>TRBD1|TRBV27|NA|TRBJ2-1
CASMGQGMDEQFF
TGTGCCAGCATGGGACAGGGGATGGATGAGCAGTTCTTC
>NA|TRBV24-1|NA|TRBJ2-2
CATSDLGAGELFF
TGTGCCACCAGTGATTTGGGTGCCGGGGAGCTGTTTTTT
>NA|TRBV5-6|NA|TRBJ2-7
CASSLALAGYWVEQYF
TGTGCCAGCAGCTTGGCCCTTGCGGGCTACTGGGTCGAGCAGTACTTC
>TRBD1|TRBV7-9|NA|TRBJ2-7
CASSFPWDSYEQYF
TGTGCCAGCAGCTTTCCATGGGACAGCTACGAGCAGTACTTC
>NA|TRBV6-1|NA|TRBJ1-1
CASSEWLNTEAFF
TGTGCCAGCAGTGAGTGGTTGAACACTGAAGCTTTCTTT
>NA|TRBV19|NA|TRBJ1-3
CASSRSAGGNTIYF
TGTGCCAGTAGTCGGAGCGCGGGGGGAAACACCATATATTTT
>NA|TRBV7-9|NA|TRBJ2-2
CASSLGGSTGELFF
TGTGCCAGCAGCTTAGGTGGCAGCACCGGGGAGCTGTTTTTT
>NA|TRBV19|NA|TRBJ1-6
CASSPRRDSPLHF
TGTGCCAGTAGTCCCCGGAGAGATTCACCCCTCCACTTT
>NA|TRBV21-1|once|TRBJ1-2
CASSLNPRGQGWYGYTF
TGTGCCAGCAGCCTAAACCCTCGGGGACAGGGGTGGTATGGCTACACCTTC
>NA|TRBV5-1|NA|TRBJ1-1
CASRTGPRGTEAFF
TGCGCCAGCAGGACGGGGCCGAGGGGAACTGAAGCTTTCTTT
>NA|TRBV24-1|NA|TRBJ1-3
CATSDGGTSVNTIYF
TGTGCCACCAGTGATGGAGGGACAAGCGTAAACACCATATATTTT
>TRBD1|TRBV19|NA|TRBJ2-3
CATTRRGQGAWGTDTQYF
TGTGCCACTACTCGACGGGGACAGGGGGCGTGGGGCACAGATACGCAGTATTTT
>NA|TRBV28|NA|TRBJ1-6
CATTMLGTPLHF
TGTGCCACGACGATGTTGGGTACACCCCTCCACTTT
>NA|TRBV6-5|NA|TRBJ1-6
CASSYGTNYNSPLHF
TGTGCCAGCAGTTACGGGACTAATTATAATTCACCCCTCCACTTT
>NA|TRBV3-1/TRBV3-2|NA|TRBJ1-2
CASSQSIGRGAVGYTF
TGTGCCAGCAGCCAATCCATCGGCAGGGGTGCAGTTGGCTACACCTTC
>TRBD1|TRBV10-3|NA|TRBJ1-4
CASRDREGEKLFF
TGTGCCAGCCGGGACAGGGAAGGCGAAAAACTGTTTTTT
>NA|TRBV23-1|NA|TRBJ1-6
CATYSGSYNSPLHF
TGCGCCACATATTCAGGCTCCTATAATTCACCCCTCCACTTT
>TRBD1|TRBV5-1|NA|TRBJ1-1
CASSLQGRKDTEAFF
TGCGCCAGCAGCTTACAGGGGAGGAAGGACACTGAAGCTTTCTTT
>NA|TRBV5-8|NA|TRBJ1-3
CASSFSGSGNTIYF
TGTGCCAGCAGCTTTTCCGGATCTGGAAACACCATATATTTT
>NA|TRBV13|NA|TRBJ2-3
CASSSRDRSTDTQYF
TGTGCCAGCAGCTCCCGGGACCGAAGCACAGATACGCAGTATTTT
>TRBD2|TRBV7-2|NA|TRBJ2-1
CASSPTSGGLNEQFF
TGTGCCAGCAGCCCGACTAGCGGGGGCCTCAATGAGCAGTTCTTC